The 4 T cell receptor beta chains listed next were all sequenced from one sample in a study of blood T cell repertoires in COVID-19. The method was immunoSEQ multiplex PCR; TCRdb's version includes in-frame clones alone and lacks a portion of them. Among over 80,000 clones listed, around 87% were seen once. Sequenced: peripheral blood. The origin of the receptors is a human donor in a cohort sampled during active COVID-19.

The CDR3 region has the DNA TGTGCCAGCAGAAAGGGGGCGAATCAGCCCCAGCATTTT. Encoded protein: CASRKGANQPQHF. V gene TRBV12-3 or TRBV12-4 combines with J gene TRBJ1-5; 7 positions agree with TRBD1. V lost 6 bases to trimming and J lost 4 bases; unmatched junction nucleotides: 3. There are 13 residues in the CDR3.

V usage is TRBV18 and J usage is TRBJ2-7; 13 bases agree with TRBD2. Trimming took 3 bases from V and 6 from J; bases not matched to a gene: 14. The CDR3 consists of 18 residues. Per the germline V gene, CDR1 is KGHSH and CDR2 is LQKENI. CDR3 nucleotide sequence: TGTGCCAGCTCACCTAGGACTAGCGGGAGCCCTCGTTCGAGCGAGCAGTACTTC. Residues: CASSPRTSGSPRSSEQYF.

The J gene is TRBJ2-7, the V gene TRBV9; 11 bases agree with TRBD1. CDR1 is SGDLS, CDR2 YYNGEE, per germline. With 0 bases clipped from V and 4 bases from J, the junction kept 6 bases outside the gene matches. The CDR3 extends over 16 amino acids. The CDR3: CASSVGIGQGAYEQYF. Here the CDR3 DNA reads TGTGCCAGCAGCGTAGGTATTGGACAGGGGGCTTACGAGCAGTACTTC. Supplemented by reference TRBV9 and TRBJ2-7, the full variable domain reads DSGVTQTPKHLITATGQRVTLRCSPRSGDLSVYWYQQSLDQGLQFLIQYYNGEERAKGNILERFSAQQFPDLHSELNLSSLELGDSALYFCASSVGIGQGAYEQYFGPGTRLTVT.

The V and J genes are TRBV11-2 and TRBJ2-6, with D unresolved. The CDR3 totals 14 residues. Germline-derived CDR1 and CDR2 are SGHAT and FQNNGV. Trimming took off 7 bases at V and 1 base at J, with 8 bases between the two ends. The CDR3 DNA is TGTGCCAGCATAGTAACGTCTGGGGCCAACGTCCTGACTTTC. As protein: CASIVTSGANVLTF.